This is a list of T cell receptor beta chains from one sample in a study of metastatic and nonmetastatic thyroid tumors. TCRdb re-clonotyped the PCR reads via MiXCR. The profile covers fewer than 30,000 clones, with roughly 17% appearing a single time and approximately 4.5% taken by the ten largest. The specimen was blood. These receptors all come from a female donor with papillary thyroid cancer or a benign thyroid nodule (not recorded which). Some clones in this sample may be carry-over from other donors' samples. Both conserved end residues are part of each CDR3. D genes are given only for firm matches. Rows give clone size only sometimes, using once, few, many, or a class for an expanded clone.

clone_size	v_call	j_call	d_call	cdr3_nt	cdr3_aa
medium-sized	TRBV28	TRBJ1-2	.	TGTGCCAGCAGTTTAGGTTTGGAGGCCTGGGGCTACACCTTC	CASSLGLEAWGYTF
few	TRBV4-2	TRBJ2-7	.	TGTGCCAGCAGCCAAGAAGGGACGTCCGAGCAGTACTTC	CASSQEGTSEQYF
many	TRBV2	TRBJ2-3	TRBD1	TGTGCCAGCGAGGAAGGACAGGCTATGGGTACGCAGTATTTT	CASEEGQAMGTQYF
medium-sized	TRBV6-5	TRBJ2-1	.	TGTGCCAGCAGTTACGGCGGGAATGAGCAGTTCTTC	CASSYGGNEQFF
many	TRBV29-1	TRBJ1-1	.	TGCAGCGTTGAAGTACAGCTGAACACTGAAGCTTTCTTT	CSVEVQLNTEAFF
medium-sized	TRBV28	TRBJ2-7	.	TGTGCCAGCGGGCGGCACTACGAGCAGTACTTC	CASGRHYEQYF
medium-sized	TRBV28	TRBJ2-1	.	TGTGCCACTTCGGCGGCGGTGTACAATGAGCAGTTCTTC	CATSAAVYNEQFF
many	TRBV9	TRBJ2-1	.	TGTGCCAGCAGCGGGGTAGGGTTCTCCTACAATGAGCAGTTCTTC	CASSGVGFSYNEQFF
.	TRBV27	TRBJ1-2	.	TGTGCCAGCAGTTTCGCGGGTATTGGTTTTCGTGGCTACACCTTC	CASSFAGIGFRGYTF
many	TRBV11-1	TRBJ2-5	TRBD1	TGTGCCAGCAGAACAGCCCGCGGACAGGGGGCGAATCAAGAGACCCAGTACTTC	CASRTARGQGANQETQYF
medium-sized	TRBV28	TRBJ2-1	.	TGTGTCGCCGCCGGGGCGGTCTCCTACAATGAGCAGTTCTTC	CVAAGAVSYNEQFF
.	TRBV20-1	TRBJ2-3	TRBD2	TGCAGTGCTAAGACTAGCGGGGCAGATACGCAGTATTTT	CSAKTSGADTQYF
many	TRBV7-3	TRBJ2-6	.	TGTGCCAGCAGCTCGGGTGTTTCTGGGGCCAACGTCCTGACTTTC	CASSSGVSGANVLTF
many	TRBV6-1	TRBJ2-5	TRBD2	TGTGCCAGCAGTTCGACTAGCGGGGACAGGTCCCAGTACTTC	CASSSTSGDRSQYF
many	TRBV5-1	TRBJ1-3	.	TGCGCCAGCAGCCCCAGTGCCTCTGGAAACACCATATATTTT	CASSPSASGNTIYF
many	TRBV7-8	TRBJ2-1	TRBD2	TGTGCCAGCAGTTTGAGCGGGGGGGTATTAATCTATGAGCAGTTCTTC	CASSLSGGVLIYEQFF
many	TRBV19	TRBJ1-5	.	TGTGCCAGTAGTCTACACGGGGGTGGTTCGGGCAATCAGCCCCAGCATTTT	CASSLHGGGSGNQPQHF
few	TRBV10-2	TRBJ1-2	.	TGCGCCAGCAGTGAGTCCTTGACGAACCGACAGCGAATGGATCCCTATGGCTACACCTTC	CASSESLTNRQRMDPYGYTF
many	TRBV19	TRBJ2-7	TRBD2	TGTGCCAGTAGTATAGACGGGGGTTGGCCTAGCGGAACCTACGAGCAGTACTTC	CASSIDGGWPSGTYEQYF
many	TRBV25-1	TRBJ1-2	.	TGTGCCAGCAGTGCCGCGGGCTCTAACTATGGCTACACCTTC	CASSAAGSNYGYTF
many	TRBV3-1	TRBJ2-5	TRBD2	TGTGCCAGCAGCCAACCCCGGGCTAGCGGGGGAAGAGGGGAGACCCAGTACTTC	CASSQPRASGGRGETQYF
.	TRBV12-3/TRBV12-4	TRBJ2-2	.	TGTGCCAGCAGCTTGCCGACCCTATACACCGCGGGGCTGTTTTTT	CASSLPTLYTAGLFF
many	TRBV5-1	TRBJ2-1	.	TGCGCCAGCAGCTCCTACAGTAGCTCCTACAATGAGCAGTTCTTC	CASSSYSSSYNEQFF
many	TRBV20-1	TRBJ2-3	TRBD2	TGCAGTGCTCACCTAGCGGGGGAGGCAGATACGCAGTATTTT	CSAHLAGEADTQYF
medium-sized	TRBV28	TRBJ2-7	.	TGTGCCAGCAAACAGGGAATCCCCACCTACGAGCAGTACTTC	CASKQGIPTYEQYF
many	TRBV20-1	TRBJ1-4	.	TGCAGTGCTAGCCCGGGGGGCGGGGGATGGGAAAAACTGTTTTTT	CSASPGGGGWEKLFF
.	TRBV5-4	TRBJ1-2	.	TGTGCCAGCAGCTTCGGACAGCTTAACTATGGCTACACCTTC	CASSFGQLNYGYTF
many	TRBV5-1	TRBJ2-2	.	TGCGCCAGCAAGGAAACCTTCAGTTTCGGGGAGCTGTTTTTT	CASKETFSFGELFF
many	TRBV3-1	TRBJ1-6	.	TGTGCCAGCAGCCAAGATCTTTGGGCGAATTTTAATTCACCCCTCCACTTT	CASSQDLWANFNSPLHF
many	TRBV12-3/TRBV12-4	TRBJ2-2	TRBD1	TGTGCCAGCAGTTTCCAATCCGGGACAGGGGGCTTATATACCGGGGAGCTGTTTTTT	CASSFQSGTGGLYTGELFF
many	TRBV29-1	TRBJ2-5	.	TGCAGCGTTGAAAAGGAAGGCGGGGTGAAGACCCAGTACTTC	CSVEKEGGVKTQYF
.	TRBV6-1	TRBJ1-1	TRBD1	TGTGCCAGCACACAGACAGGGGTTTGGGAAGCTTTCTTT	CASTQTGVWEAFF
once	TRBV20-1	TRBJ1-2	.	TGCAGTGCTAAGAGGCTCCGCGACAGTCCCCTTTTGTATGGCTACACATTC	CSAKRLRDSPLLYGYTF
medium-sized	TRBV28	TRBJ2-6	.	TGTGCCAGCAACAGGGCGGGTGGGGCCAACGTCCTGACTTTC	CASNRAGGANVLTF
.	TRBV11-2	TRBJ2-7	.	TGTGCCAGCAGCTTTGGGCGAGAGCAGTACTTC	CASSFGREQYF
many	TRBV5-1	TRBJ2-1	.	TGCGCCAGCAGCTTGGTCGATAGCTCCTACAATGAGCAGTTCTTC	CASSLVDSSYNEQFF
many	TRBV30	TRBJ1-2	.	TGTGCCTGGAGTCGATCAGGGGCGGGGAACTATGGCTACACCTTC	CAWSRSGAGNYGYTF
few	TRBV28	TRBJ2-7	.	TGTGCCAGCAGTTTACCGGGATTGGTAAAGATGCTCGAGCAGTACTTC	CASSLPGLVKMLEQYF
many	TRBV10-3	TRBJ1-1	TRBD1	TGTGCCATCAGCAAGGACAGGGAAGGGTTAATGGGCGCTTTCTTT	CAISKDREGLMGAFF
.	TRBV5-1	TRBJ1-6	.	TGCGCCAGCAGCTTGCTAGGGGGGCATGATTCACCCCTCCACTTT	CASSLLGGHDSPLHF